The clone carrying this T cell receptor beta chain was counted between two and nine times. Its antigen remains unidentified. Library preparation (for TCRbeta) was performed with unique molecular identifiers. TCRdb independently ran MiXCR on the PCR reads; one entry per CDR3 protein. The sample carries approximately 350,000 distinct CDR3 sequences, about a sixth recorded once. This sample stems from a study of T-cell reconstitution after alpha-beta-depleted transplantation in children. Study outcomes and limitations: Several hundred expanded graft clones reportedly gave rise to the alpha-beta T cells present about two months after transplant.

The CDR3 has 16 amino acids. V lost 1 base and J lost 6; bases outside the gene matches: 8. Germline CDR1 reads LGHNA; CDR2 reads YSLEER. This clonotype was obtained from a male patient aged 2-9 years who had a stem cell transplant for acute lymphoblastic leukemia, so the T cells may come from the graft donor. V is TRBV4-3 and J is TRBJ2-1; 8 bases are a match to TRBD2. This material consisted of PBMCs, mostly from graft donor cells, taken 360 days after TCRalphabeta/CD19-depleted stem cell transplant. CDR3 in DNA: TGCGCCAGCAGCCAAGTCACTAGCGGAGCGTTCAATGAGCAGTTCTTC. Protein: CASSQVTSGAFNEQFF.